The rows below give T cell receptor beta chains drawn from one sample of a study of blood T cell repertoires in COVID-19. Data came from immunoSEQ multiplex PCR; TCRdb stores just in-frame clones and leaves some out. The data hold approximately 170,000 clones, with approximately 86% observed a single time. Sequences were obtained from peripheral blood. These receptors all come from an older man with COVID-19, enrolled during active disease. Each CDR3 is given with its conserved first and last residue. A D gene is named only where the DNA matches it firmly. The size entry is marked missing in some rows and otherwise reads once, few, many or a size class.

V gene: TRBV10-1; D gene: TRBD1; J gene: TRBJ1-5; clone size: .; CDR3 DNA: TGCGCCAGCGCACCGGGACAGGGCAGCAATCAGCCCCAGCATTTT; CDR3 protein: CASAPGQGSNQPQHF
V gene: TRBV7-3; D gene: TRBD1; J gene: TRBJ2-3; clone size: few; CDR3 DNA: TGTGCCAGCAGCTTGACAGGGGGCTTCACAGATACGCAGTATTTT; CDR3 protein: CASSLTGGFTDTQYF
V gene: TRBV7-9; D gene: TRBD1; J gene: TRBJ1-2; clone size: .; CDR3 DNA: TGTGCCAGCAGCGTTGGACAGGGGAGGGACTATGGCTACACCTTC; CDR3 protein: CASSVGQGRDYGYTF
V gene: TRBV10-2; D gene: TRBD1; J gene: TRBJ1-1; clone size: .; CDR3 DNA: TGCGCCAGCAGTGAGCTCCGGACAGGGGGGTTAGAAGCTTTCTTT; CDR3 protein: CASSELRTGGLEAFF
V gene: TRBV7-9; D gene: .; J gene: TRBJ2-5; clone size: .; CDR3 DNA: TGTGCCAGCAGCCGGGAAGAGACCCAGTACTTC; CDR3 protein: CASSREETQYF
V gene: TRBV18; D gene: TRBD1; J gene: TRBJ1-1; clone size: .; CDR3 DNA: TGTGCCAGCTCACCATCCGGGACAGCTGGGGGGAACACTGAAGCTTTCTTT; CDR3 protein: CASSPSGTAGGNTEAFF
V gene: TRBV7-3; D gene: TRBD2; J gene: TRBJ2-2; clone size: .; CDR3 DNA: TGTGCCAGCAGCTTGGCTAGCGGTGGGGCTGTCGGGGAGCTGTTTTTT; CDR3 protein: CASSLASGGAVGELFF
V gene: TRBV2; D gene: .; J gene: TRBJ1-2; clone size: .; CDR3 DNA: TGTGCCAGCAGTATACAGGAGAACTATGGCTACACCTTC; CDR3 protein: CASSIQENYGYTF
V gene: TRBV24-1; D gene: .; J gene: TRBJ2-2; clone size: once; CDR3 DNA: TGTGCCAGTTCGTTCGGTGGCACCGGGGAGCTGTTTTTT; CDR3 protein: CASSFGGTGELFF
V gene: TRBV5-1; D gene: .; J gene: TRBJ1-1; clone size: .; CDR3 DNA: TGCGCCAGCAGCTTGGATATTGTCACTGAAGCTTTCTTT; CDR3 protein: CASSLDIVTEAFF
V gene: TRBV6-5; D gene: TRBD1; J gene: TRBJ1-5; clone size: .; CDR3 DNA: TGTGCCAGCTACCCAGGGGGGAGCAATCAGCCCCAGCATTTT; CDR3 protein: CASYPGGSNQPQHF
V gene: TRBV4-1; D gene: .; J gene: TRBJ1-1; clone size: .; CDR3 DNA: TGCGCCAGCAGCCCACCGGGCTCTAGGGAGAAAGCTTTCTTT; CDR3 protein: CASSPPGSREKAFF
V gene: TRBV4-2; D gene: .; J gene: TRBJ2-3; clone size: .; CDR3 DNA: TGTGCCAGCAGCCGTGTCAGTAGCGGCGGAACAGATACGCAGTATTTT; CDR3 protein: CASSRVSSGGTDTQYF
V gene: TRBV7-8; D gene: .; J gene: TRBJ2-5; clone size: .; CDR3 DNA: TGTGCCAGCAGCTTAGCGCGGAGTAGTAATCAAGAGACCCAGTACTTC; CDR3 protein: CASSLARSSNQETQYF
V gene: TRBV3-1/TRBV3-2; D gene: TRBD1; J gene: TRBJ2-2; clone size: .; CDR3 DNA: TGTGCCAGCACCGGGGACAGGGGATCCCCCGGGGAGCTGTTTTTT; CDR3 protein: CASTGDRGSPGELFF
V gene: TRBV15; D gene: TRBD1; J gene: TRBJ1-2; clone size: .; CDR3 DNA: TGTGCCACCAGCAGAGATCCCCGCGGGACAGGAAATTCGTTC; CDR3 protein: CATSRDPRGTGNSF
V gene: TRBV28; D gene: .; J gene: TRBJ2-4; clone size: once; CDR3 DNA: TGTGCCAGCAGTATAGGGGCCCTAGCCAAAAACATTCAGTACTTC; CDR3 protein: CASSIGALAKNIQYF
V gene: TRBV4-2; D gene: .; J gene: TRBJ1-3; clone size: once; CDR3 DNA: TGTGCCACCCGCCGGGAATCGAGGGCAGGAAACACCATATATTTT; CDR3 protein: CATRRESRAGNTIYF
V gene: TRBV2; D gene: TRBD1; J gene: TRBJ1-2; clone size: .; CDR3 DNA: TGTGCCAGCAATCGGGATGCCACAGGGGACTTGACCGGCTACACCTTC; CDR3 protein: CASNRDATGDLTGYTF
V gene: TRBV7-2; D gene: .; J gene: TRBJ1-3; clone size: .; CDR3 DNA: TGTGCCAGCAGCTTACAATTGAGCTCTGGAAACACCATATATTTT; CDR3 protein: CASSLQLSSGNTIYF
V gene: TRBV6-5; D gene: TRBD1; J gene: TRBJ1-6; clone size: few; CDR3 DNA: TGTGCCAGCACGAACAGGGGGAACGATTCACCCCTCCACTTT; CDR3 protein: CASTNRGNDSPLHF
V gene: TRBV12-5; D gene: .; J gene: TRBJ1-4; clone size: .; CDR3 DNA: TGTGCTAGTGTGTCAGACTTCAATGAAAAACTGTTTTTT; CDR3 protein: CASVSDFNEKLFF
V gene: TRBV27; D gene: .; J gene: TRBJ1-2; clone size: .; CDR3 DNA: TGTGCCAGCAGTTTAACGGTTGTAGCTAACTATGGCTACACCTTC; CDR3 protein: CASSLTVVANYGYTF
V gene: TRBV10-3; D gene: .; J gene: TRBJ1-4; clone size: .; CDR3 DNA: TGTGCCATCAGTGCGGGAGGGACTTATGAAAAACTGTTTTTT; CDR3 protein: CAISAGGTYEKLFF
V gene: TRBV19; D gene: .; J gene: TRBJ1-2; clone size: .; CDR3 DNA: TGTGCCAGTAGTATGAATTCGAGACAGCGCTCTTACTATGGCTACACCTTC; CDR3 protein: CASSMNSRQRSYYGYTF
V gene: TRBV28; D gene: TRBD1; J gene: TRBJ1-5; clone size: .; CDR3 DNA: TGTGCCAGCAGTTTGGAGGGGACAGGATGGCGGCCCCAGCATTTT; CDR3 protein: CASSLEGTGWRPQHF
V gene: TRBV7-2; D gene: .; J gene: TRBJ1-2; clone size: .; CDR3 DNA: TGTGCCAGCAGCTTGACGGGGGGGAACTATGGCTACACCTTC; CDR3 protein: CASSLTGGNYGYTF
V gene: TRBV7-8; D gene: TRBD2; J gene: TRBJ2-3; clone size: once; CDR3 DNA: TGTGCCACCAAGTGGGGACTAGGGAGAGATACGCAGTATTTT; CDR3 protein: CATKWGLGRDTQYF
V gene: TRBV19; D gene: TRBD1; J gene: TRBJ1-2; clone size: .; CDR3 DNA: TGTGCCAGTAGTATGACGGACAGGCGTTTCTATGGCTACACCTTC; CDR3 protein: CASSMTDRRFYGYTF
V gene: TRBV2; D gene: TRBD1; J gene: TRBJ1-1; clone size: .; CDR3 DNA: TGTGCCAGCAGTGAAGAGGGGACAGGGTACACTGAAGCTTTCTTT; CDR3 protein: CASSEEGTGYTEAFF
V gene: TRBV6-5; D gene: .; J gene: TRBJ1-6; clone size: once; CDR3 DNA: TGTGCCAGCAGTTGGGCAGGTACTAATTCACCCCTCCACTTT; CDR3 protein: CASSWAGTNSPLHF
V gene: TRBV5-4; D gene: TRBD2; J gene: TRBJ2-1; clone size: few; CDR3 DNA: TGTGCCAGCACCTTAGCGGGTTACAATGAGCAGTTCTTC; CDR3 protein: CASTLAGYNEQFF
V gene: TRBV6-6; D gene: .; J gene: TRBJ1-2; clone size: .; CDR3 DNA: TGTGCCAGCACAGGGGACTATGGCTACACCTTC; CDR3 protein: CASTGDYGYTF